This TCR beta chain was identified during a study of control samples from healthy donors and cancer patients. Here immunoSEQ multiplex PCR was the method, and the copy in TCRdb shows in-frame clones only, minus some. The sample has over 150,000 clones, around 87% seen once. Germline V gene lookup returns CDR1 KGHSH and CDR2 LQKENI. CDR3 length equals 14 residues. V lost 3 bases and J lost 5, with 11 bases in between. V usage is TRBV18 and J usage is TRBJ1-5; D possibly corresponds to TRBD1 (5 bases). This TCR was recovered from a woman aged 45-59 years in good health. Sequenced: blood. CDR3 residues: CASSPGTQDQPQHF. In DNA form, the CDR3 reads TGTGCCAGCTCACCCGGGACCCAAGATCAGCCCCAGCATTTT. Full variable domain (missing parts from reference TRBV18 and TRBJ1-5): NAGVMQNPRHLVRRRGQEARLRCSPMKGHSHVYWYRQLPEEGLKFMVYLQKENIIDESGMPKERFSAEFPKEGPSILRIQQVVRGDSAAYFCASSPGTQDQPQHFGDGTRLSIL.